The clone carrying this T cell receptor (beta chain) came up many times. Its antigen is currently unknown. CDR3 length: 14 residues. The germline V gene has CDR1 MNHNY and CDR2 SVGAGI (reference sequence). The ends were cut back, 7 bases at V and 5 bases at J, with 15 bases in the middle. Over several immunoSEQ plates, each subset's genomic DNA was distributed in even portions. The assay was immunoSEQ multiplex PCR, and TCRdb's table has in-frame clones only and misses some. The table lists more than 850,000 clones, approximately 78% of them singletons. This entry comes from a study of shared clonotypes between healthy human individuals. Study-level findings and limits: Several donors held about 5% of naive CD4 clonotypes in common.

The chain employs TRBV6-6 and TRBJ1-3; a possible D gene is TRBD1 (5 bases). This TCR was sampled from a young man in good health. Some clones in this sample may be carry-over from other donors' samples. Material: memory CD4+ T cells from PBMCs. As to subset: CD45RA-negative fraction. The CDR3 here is CASTAGGDRNTIYF. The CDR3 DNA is TGTGCCAGCACCGCGGGGGGGGATCGAAACACCATATATTTT.